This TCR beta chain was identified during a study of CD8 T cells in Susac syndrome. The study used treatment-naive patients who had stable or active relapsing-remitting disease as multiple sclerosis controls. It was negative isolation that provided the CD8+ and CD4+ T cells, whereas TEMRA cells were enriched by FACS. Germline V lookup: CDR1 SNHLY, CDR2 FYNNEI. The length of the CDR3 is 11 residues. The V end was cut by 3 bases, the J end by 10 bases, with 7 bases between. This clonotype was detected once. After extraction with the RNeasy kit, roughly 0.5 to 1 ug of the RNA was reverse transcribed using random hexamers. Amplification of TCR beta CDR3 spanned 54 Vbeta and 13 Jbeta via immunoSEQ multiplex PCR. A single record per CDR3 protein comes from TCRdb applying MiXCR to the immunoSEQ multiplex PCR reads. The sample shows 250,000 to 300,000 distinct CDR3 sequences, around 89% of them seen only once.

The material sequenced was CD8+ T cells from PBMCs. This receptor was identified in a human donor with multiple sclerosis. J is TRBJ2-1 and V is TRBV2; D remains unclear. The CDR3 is CASSDGQEQFF. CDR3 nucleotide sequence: TGTGCCAGCAGTGACGGTCAGGAGCAGTTCTTC.